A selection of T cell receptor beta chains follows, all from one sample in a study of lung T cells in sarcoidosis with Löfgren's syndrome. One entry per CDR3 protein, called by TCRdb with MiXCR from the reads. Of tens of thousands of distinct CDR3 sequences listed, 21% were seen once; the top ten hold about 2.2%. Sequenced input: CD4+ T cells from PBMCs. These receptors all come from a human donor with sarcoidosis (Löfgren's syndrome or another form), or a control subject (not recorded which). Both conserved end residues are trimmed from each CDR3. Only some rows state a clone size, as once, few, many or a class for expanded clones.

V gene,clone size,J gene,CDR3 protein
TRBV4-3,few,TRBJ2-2,ASSPGTSGMGTGELF
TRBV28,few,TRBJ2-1,ASSWTSSTNEQF
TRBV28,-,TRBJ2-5,ASSLPQGREAQY
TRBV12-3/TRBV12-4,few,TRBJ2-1,ASSPRTSEAQGQF
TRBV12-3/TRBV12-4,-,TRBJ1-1,ASSFSLGSAEAF
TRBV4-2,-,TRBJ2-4,ASSQEGLDRQNIQY
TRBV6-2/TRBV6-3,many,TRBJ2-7,ASNLGEVYEQY
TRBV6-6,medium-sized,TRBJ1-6,ASSYSRPPGGKSPLH
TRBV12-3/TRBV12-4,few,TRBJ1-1,ASSLLPGTANSYTEAF
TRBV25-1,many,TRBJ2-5,ASSELGGIETQY
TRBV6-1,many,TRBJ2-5,ASSAQGQAQY
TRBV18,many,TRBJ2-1,ASSARGGSSYNEQF
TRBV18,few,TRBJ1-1,ASSLGQITEAF
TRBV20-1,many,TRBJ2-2,SASQGLTNTGELF
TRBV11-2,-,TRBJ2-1,ASSSGTGAYNEQF